The clone carrying this T cell receptor beta chain was observed a few times. The antigen remains unidentified. A J-beta primer mix and a sample-barcoded 5' primer were used in a second PCR of roughly 7 to 12 cycles. TCRdb redid the calling of the 5' RACE reads with MiXCR, one entry per CDR3 protein. This sample carries roughly 500,000 distinct CDR3 sequences, 24% of them seen once, and the ten largest clones take 7.5% to 9%. The entry originates in a study of blood T cells in healthy people across ages. Overall study results and limits: Older individuals had lower TCR beta diversity per million T cells (the decline was roughly linear). Unsorted PBMC material precluded a definitive naive versus antigen-experienced comparison.

Every donor provided roughly 10 milliliters of peripheral blood. These data are also associated with another study on T cells of mothers and their children. That source notes: Each donor was one of three healthy Caucasian mothers or one of their six children.

The specimen was blood. This clonotype was obtained from a boy between 10 and 17 years old in good health.

For the CDR3, the DNA is TGTGCCAGCAGCCATGGACTATTTACCGCCTACAATGAGCAGTTCTTC. It encodes CASSHGLFTAYNEQFF. The chain carries TRBV14 and TRBJ2-1; possible D gene TRBD2, 6 bases. The CDR3 is 16 residues long. CDR1 is SGHDN and CDR2 is FVKESK in the germline V gene. The V end was cut by 3 bases, the J end by 2 bases, with 14 bases between.